This T cell receptor (beta chain) was identified in a study of Graves' ophthalmopathy and Graves' hyperthyroidism. RNA transcripts were the source from which TCR beta CDR3 regions were amplified. An initial RT-PCR round employing HTBI primers preceded a second-round multiplex PCR. TCRdb fed the multiplex PCR reads into MiXCR, producing one record per CDR3 protein. The table records approximately 500,000 distinct CDR3 sequences, about an eighth of them present only once. CDR3 length: 15 residues. V trimming: 2 bases; J trimming: 3 bases; junction bases outside the gene matches: 5. Germline assignment: CDR1 MNHNS and CDR2 SASEGT.

The chain carries TRBV6-1 and TRBJ1-2, with 8 bases lining up with TRBD1. Material for sequencing was blood. This TCR came from a young woman with Graves' ophthalmopathy. The CDR3 DNA sequence: TGTGCCAGCAGTGAACCCCCGACAGGGGACTATGGCTACACCTTC. Encoded protein: CASSEPPTGDYGYTF.